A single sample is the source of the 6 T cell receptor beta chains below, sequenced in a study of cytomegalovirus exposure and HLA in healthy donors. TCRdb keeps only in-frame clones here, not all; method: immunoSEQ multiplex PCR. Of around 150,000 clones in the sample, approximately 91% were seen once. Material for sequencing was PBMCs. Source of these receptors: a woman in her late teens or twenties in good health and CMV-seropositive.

CDR3 DNA sequence: TGTGCCAGCAGTCAAACCGGGACAGGGGACTATGGCTACACCTTC. It encodes CASSQTGTGDYGYTF. V is TRBV6-5 and J is TRBJ1-2; 10 bases line up with TRBD1. The CDR3 loop spans 15 amino acids. Germline assignment: CDR1 MNHEY and CDR2 SVGAGI. The V gene end was trimmed by 5 bases and the J gene end by 3 bases; junction bases not matched to a gene: 6.

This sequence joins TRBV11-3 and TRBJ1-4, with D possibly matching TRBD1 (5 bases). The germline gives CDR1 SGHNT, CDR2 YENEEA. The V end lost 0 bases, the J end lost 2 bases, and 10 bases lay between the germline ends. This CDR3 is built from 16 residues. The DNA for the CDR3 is TGTGCCAGCAGCTTAGATTCGGCAGGGACTAATGAAAAACTGTTTTTT. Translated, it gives CASSLDSAGTNEKLFF.

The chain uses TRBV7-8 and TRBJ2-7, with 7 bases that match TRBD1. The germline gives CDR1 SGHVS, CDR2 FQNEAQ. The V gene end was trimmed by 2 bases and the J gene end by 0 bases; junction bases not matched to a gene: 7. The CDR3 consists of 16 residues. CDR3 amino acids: CASSLIGTDSSYEQYF. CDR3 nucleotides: TGTGCCAGCAGCTTAATTGGGACAGATTCCTCCTACGAGCAGTACTTC. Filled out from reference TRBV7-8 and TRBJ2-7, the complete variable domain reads GAGVSQSPRYKVAKRGQDVALRCDPISGHVSLFWYQQALGQGPEFLTYFQNEAQLDKSGLPSDRFFAERPEGSVSTLKIQRTQQEDSAVYLCASSLIGTDSSYEQYFGPGTRLTVT.

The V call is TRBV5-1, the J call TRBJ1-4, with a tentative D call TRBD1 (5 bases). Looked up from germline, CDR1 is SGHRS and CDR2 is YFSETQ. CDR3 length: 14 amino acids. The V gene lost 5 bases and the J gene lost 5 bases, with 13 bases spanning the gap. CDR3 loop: CASRGEPLNEKLFF. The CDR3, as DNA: TGCGCCAGCAGAGGGGAACCATTGAATGAAAAACTGTTTTTT.

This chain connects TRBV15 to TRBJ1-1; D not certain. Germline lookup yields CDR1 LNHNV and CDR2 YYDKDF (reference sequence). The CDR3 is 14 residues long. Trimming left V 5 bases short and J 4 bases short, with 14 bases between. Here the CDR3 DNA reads TGTGCCACCAGCGCCTCCCTACGGGTCACTGAAGCTTTCTTT. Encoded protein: CATSASLRVTEAFF.

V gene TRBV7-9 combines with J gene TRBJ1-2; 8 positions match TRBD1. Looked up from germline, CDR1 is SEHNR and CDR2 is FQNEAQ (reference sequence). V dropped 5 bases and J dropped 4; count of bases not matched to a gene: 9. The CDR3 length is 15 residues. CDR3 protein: CASSPGQGRVYGYTF. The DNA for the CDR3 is TGTGCCAGCAGCCCCGGACAGGGACGGGTCTATGGCTACACCTTC.